The sequence of this T cell receptor (beta chain) was determined in a study of blood T cell repertoires in COVID-19. About the study: Sites across the United States, Italy and Spain contributed samples from acute and convalescent COVID-19. From T cells, B-cell-depleted T cells, or PBMCs came the material, which was cDNA or gDNA.

This clone was counted only a few times. Original methodology: Reference gene primer amplification gave estimated nucleated cell counts. Measured with immunoSEQ multiplex PCR; TCRdb has only the in-frame clones, and not every one. The V and J calls and clone size were taken over from that table, and D and trimming were inferred from the DNA. This sample yields more than 95,000 clones, of which about nine tenths are seen a single time; roughly 8% belongs to the top ten. This CDR3 contains 14 residues. The ends were cut back, 3 bases at V and 7 bases at J, with 16 bases in the middle. Germline V gene lookup returns CDR1 KGHSH and CDR2 LQKENI.

The sample taken for sequencing was peripheral blood. The chain is built from TRBV18 and TRBJ2-7; a weak D match, TRBD2 (5 bases). This TCR derives from a human donor in a cohort sampled during active COVID-19. The CDR3 region is CASSPPGWRMEQYF. CDR3 sequence (DNA): TGTGCCAGCTCACCCCCGGGCTGGAGGATGGAGCAGTACTTC.